Described below is a single T cell receptor beta chain sequence and its context. Its antigen is unidentified. The data originate from a study of PD-1 blockade in mismatch repair-deficient tumors. The overall study: Patients had 12 mismatch repair-deficient cancer types, all previously treated and progressing. Points from the study as a whole: Tumor-resident clones, often undetectable pretreatment in blood, expanded then contracted after pembrolizumab.

Sequencing used immunoSEQ multiplex PCR; TCRdb keeps in-frame clones, though not all of them. Here the sample spans about 24,000 clones, over 80% being singletons. PCR or immunohistochemistry showed mismatch repair deficiency in every enrolled patient. CDR3 length: 13 residues. CDR1 is SNHLY and CDR2 is FYNNEI in the germline V gene. V was trimmed by 3 bases and J by 1 base, leaving 7 bases between them. The sequence came from an adult with mismatch repair-deficient cancer. The V gene is TRBV2, the J gene TRBJ2-7; D is unresolved. Here the sequenced sample was peripheral blood, taken 12 weeks after starting pembrolizumab. CDR3: CASSDIGSYEQYF. In nucleotides, the CDR3 is TGTGCCAGCAGTGATATAGGATCCTACGAGCAGTACTTC.